This T cell receptor beta chain was documented in a study of glioma-infiltrating T cells. Study results and caveats: Only very few CDR3 sequences appeared in both tissue and blood. Gliomas, especially low-grade, showed above-expected tissue-blood divergence; non-neoplastic patients showed below.

V dropped 4 bases and J dropped 6 bases, with 12 bases sitting between them. This CDR3 spans 14 amino acids. CDR1 KGHDR and CDR2 SFDVKD come from the germline V gene. Concerning this clonotype: Its target is not known.

Amplification of TCR alpha and beta CDR3 regions from RNA used iRepertoire nested multiplex PCR. Input was about 95-400 ng of tissue mRNA or PBMC total RNA. MiXCR, run by TCRdb on the multiplex PCR reads, gives a single entry per CDR3 protein. The repertoire has about 130,000 distinct CDR3 sequences, 24% of them found once; the top ten carry approximately 26%. This chain uses TRBV24-1 with TRBJ2-4, with D perhaps TRBD1 (7 bases). Source material: glioma tissue, nonneoplastic brain tissue, or PBMCs (not recorded which). The source is a human donor with low-grade glioma or glioblastoma, undergoing nonglioma brain surgery, or in good health (not recorded which). The CDR3 loop is CATSEPGGTNIQYF. CDR3 DNA sequence: TGTGCCACCAGTGAGCCAGGGGGGACAAACATTCAGTACTTC.